This T cell receptor (beta chain) stems from a study of OX40 agonist ivuxolimab in advanced cancers. Points from the study as a whole: Antigens targeted by the expanded peripheral T cells were not determined.

Produced via immunoSEQ multiplex PCR; TCRdb's table is partial and in-frame only. The repertoire holds about 58,000 clones, with 83% as singletons. A word on this clone: What it recognizes is unknown.

Material: CD4+ or CD8+ T cells sorted from blood, obtained in a trial of the OX40 agonist ivuxolimab. The source is an adult with an advanced solid tumor such as melanoma, head and neck, liver or kidney cancer.

The CDR3 sequence is CASSERLPYEQYF. The CDR3 DNA follows: TGTGCCAGCAGCGAAAGACTCCCCTACGAGCAGTACTTC. The chain uses TRBV6-5 and TRBJ2-7; D unclear. The CDR3 extends over 13 amino acids. Trimming left V 6 bases short and J 2 bases short, with 11 bases between. The germline CDR1 and CDR2 sequences are MNHEY and SVGAGI.